This record looks at one T cell receptor beta chain sequence and its context. The entry originates in a study of OX40 agonist ivuxolimab in advanced cancers. The method was immunoSEQ multiplex PCR; TCRdb's version includes in-frame clones alone and lacks a portion of them. This repertoire shows fewer than 80,000 clones, about four fifths found once; its top ten account for around 3.5%. Trimming took 7 bases from V and 0 from J, leaving 12 bases between them. Germline lookup yields CDR1 GTSNPN and CDR2 SVGIG (reference sequence). This CDR3 has 14 residues. The chain employs TRBV30 and TRBJ2-2; D is possibly TRBD1 or TRBD2 (5 bases each). The input for sequencing was CD4+ or CD8+ T cells sorted from blood, taken in a trial of the OX40 agonist ivuxolimab. This TCR derives from an adult with an advanced solid tumor such as melanoma, head and neck, liver or kidney cancer. The CDR3 region is CAYTGTPNTGELFF. DNA of the CDR3: TGTGCCTACACCGGGACCCCGAACACCGGGGAGCTGTTTTTT.